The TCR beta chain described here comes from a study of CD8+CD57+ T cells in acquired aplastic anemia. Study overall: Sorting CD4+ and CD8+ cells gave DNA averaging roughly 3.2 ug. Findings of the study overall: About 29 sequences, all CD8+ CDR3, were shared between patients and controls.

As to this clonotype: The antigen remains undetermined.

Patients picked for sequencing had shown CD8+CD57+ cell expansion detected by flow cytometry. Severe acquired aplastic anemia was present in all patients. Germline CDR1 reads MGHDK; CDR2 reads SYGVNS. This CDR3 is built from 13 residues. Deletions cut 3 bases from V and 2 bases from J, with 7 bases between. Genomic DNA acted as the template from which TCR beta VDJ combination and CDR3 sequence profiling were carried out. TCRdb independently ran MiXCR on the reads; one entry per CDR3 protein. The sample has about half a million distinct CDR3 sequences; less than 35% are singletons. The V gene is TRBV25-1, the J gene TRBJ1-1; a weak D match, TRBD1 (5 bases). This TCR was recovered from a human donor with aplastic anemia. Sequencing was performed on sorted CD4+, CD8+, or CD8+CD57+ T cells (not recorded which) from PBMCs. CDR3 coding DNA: TGTGCCAGCAGTGATGGGGGTAACACTGAAGCTTTCTTT. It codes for CASSDGGNTEAFF.